A single sample gave rise to the 22 T cell receptor beta chains below, sequenced in a study of sequential checkpoint blockade in melanoma. The treatment was: randomized to nivolumab then ipilimumab (arm A) or the reverse (arm B). TCRdb's copy holds only in-frame clones and misses some; the assay was immunoSEQ multiplex PCR. The sample has more than 15,000 clones; 72% are singletons. This material consisted of CD8+ T cells sorted from blood (inferred from file names), taken from a patient given nivolumab and ipilimumab in sequence. These receptors all stem from a human donor with melanoma.

V gene TRBV11-2 combines with J gene TRBJ1-2; 7 positions match TRBD1. The J segment lost 7 bases and the V segment lost 1 base, leaving 12 bases of the junction unmatched. Per the germline V gene, CDR1 is SGHAT and CDR2 is FQNNGV. The CDR3 is 16 residues long. The CDR3 DNA sequence: TGTGCCAGCAGCTTAGTACCCCCCACAGGGGTAAGTGGCTACACCTTC. It encodes CASSLVPPTGVSGYTF.

In its sample, this clone was seen once. The chain uses TRBV9 and TRBJ2-7, with 7 bases identical to TRBD1. Germline assignment: CDR1 SGDLS and CDR2 YYNGEE. V lost 2 bases and J lost 5; bases outside the gene matches: 10. The CDR3 is 15 residues long. Here the CDR3 DNA reads TGTGCCAGCAGCGTCCACAGGGGCGACGGGGACGAGCAGTACTTC. Translation gives CASSVHRGDGDEQYF.

This chain connects TRBV27 to TRBJ2-7; 8 bases are a match to TRBD2. V was pared by 3 bases and J by 1 base, with 11 bases of the junction left unmatched. This CDR3 contains 17 residues. Looked up from germline, CDR1 is MNHEY and CDR2 is SMNVEV (reference sequence). The CDR3 is CASSFNRQLAESYEQYF. CDR3 nucleotide sequence: TGTGCCAGCAGTTTCAATCGCCAACTAGCGGAATCCTACGAGCAGTACTTC.

This clone has just a few counts. The chain carries TRBV28 and TRBJ2-3, with D unresolved. The germline V gene encodes CDR1 MDHEN and CDR2 SYDVKM. The CDR3 runs 11 residues. Trimming stripped 6 bases from V and 5 bases from J, with 6 bases between. CDR3 nucleotide sequence: TGTGCCAGCAGGCTCGGAGATACGCAGTATTTT. It specifies CASRLGDTQYF.

The chain couples TRBV19 to TRBJ1-1; perhaps TRBD1 as D (6 bases). The germline gives CDR1 LNHDA, CDR2 SQIVND (reference sequence). Trimming removed 2 bases from V and 0 bases from J, with 19 bases in between. The CDR3 extends over 18 amino acids. CDR3 loop: CASSIRTPYGQLNTEAFF. In DNA form, the CDR3 reads TGTGCCAGTAGTATAAGAACACCATATGGACAGCTGAACACTGAAGCTTTCTTT.

J is TRBJ2-7 and V is TRBV19, with D perhaps matching TRBD1 (6 bases). There are 12 residues in the CDR3. Between the trimmed V and J ends, which lost 8 bases and 5 bases, there was a span of 13 bases. Germline V gives CDR1 LNHDA, CDR2 SQIVND (reference sequence). CDR3 in DNA: TGTGCCAGTGATTTACAGGGCAACGAGCAGTACTTC. Its protein product is CASDLQGNEQYF.

CDR3 protein: CASSVEWTLGYEQYF. CDR3 in DNA: TGTGCCAGCAGCGTAGAGTGGACTCTGGGGTACGAGCAGTACTTC. The rearrangement uses TRBV9 and TRBJ2-7; TRBD2 is a possible D gene (5 bases). The CDR3 contains 15 residues. Per the germline V gene, CDR1 is SGDLS and CDR2 is YYNGEE. Trimming took off 0 bases at V and 4 bases at J, with 14 bases between the two ends.

The genes are TRBV13 and TRBJ1-2; D gene ambiguous. The germline gives CDR1 PRHDT, CDR2 FYEKMQ (reference sequence). CDR3 length: 12 residues. V lost 10 bases, J lost 2 bases, and 11 bases lay in between. The CDR3 sequence is CAIQRENYGYTF. CDR3 coding DNA: TGTGCCATCCAGAGGGAGAACTATGGCTACACCTTC.

This chain connects TRBV19 to TRBJ2-6; 8 bases are a match to TRBD1. CDR1 is LNHDA and CDR2 is SQIVND in the germline V gene (reference sequence). The CDR3 length is 11 residues. The trim removed 10 bases at V and 10 bases at J, leaving 3 bases unmatched. CDR3 bases: TGTGCCATCCGGACAGGGAACGTCCTGACTTTC. This codes for CAIRTGNVLTF. The whole variable domain, filled in from reference TRBV19 and TRBJ2-6, reads DGGITQSPKYLFRKEGQNVTLSCEQNLNHDAMYWYRQDPGQGLRLIYYSQIVNDFQKGDIAEGYSVSREKKESFPLTVTSAQKNPTAFYLCAIRTGNVLTFGAGSRLTVL.

The chain carries TRBV7-8 and TRBJ2-7, with D uncertain. The CDR3 is made up of 14 amino acids. Germline CDR1 reads SGHVS; CDR2 reads FQNEAQ. V lost 5 bases to trimming and J lost 2 bases, with 13 bases between them. The CDR3 protein is CASSPQATTYEQYF. For the CDR3, the DNA is TGTGCCAGCAGCCCCCAGGCTACCACCTACGAGCAGTACTTC. The full variable domain, completed using reference TRBV7-8 and TRBJ2-7, is GAGVSQSPRYKVAKRGQDVALRCDPISGHVSLFWYQQALGQGPEFLTYFQNEAQLDKSGLPSDRFFAERPEGSVSTLKIQRTQQEDSAVYLCASSPQATTYEQYFGPGTRLTVT.

This chain links TRBV6-6 with TRBJ1-6, with no clear D. The CDR3 loop spans 14 amino acids. Looked up from germline, CDR1 is MNHNY and CDR2 is SVGAGI (reference sequence). Trimming took off 6 bases at V and 11 bases at J, with 17 bases between the two ends. The CDR3 region is CASSPAAESAPLHF. The CDR3 DNA sequence: TGTGCCAGCAGCCCCGCAGCGGAATCGGCACCCCTCCACTTT.

The chain employs TRBV10-1 and TRBJ2-7, with TRBD1 identical over 11 bases. Germline CDR1 reads WNHNN; CDR2 reads SYGVQD (reference sequence). CDR3 length equals 15 residues. The trim removed 3 bases at V and 3 bases at J, leaving 4 bases unmatched. The DNA for the CDR3 is TGCGCCAGCAGTGATAGGACAGGGGGCTTCTACGAGCAGTACTTC. It translates to CASSDRTGGFYEQYF.

The J gene is TRBJ2-5, the V gene TRBV7-9; 10 bases are a match to TRBD1. The J call may be faulty, since TRBJ2-7 better matches the DNA end. The CDR3 totals 16 residues. Germline V lookup: CDR1 SEHNR, CDR2 FQNEAQ (reference sequence). The CDR3 DNA follows: TGTGCCAGCAGCGACCCCCGGGACAGGGGAAGCTACGAGCAGTACTTC. It specifies CASSDPRDRGSYEQYF.

The rearrangement uses TRBV5-6 and TRBJ1-1; 7 nucleotides match TRBD1. V lost 1 base and J lost 1; bases outside the gene matches: 7. CDR1 and CDR2 from the germline V gene are SGHDT and YYEEEE. The CDR3 runs 16 residues. This CDR3 is CASSLSLGTANTEAFF. Written as DNA, the CDR3 is TGTGCCAGCAGCTTGAGCCTCGGGACAGCGAACACTGAAGCTTTCTTT.

The chain recombines TRBV4-2 with TRBJ1-2, with 10 positions matching TRBD1. V lost 7 bases, J lost 4 bases, and 9 bases stayed unmatched. From germline, CDR1 is LGHNA and CDR2 YNFKEQ. This CDR3 is 15 amino acids long. The CDR3, as DNA: TGTGCCAGCACCGTGCCGGGACAGGGGACCTATGGCTACACCTTC. The encoded protein is CASTVPGQGTYGYTF.

The sample holds one count of this clone. V usage is TRBV5-1 and J usage is TRBJ2-1, with D unclear. CDR3 length equals 12 residues. Germline V lookup: CDR1 SGHRS, CDR2 YFSETQ. Trimming cost V 7 bases and J 5 bases, with 10 bases left between them. CDR3 DNA sequence: TGCGCCAGCTATTCGAGAGACAATGAGCAGTTCTTC. Amino acids: CASYSRDNEQFF.

The chain employs TRBV4-1 and TRBJ2-2; 11 positions agree with TRBD2. CDR3 length: 18 amino acids. Germline V gene data show CDR1 as MGHRA and CDR2 as YSYEKL. Trimming cost V 4 bases and J 7 bases; bases outside gene matches: 14. The CDR3 DNA follows: TGCGCCAGCAGCCGGGGGGCCCTTAGCGGGGGGGCAATCGGGGAGCTGTTTTTT. Amino acids: CASSRGALSGGAIGELFF.

V is TRBV7-2 and J is TRBJ2-2, with no clear D. V lost 7 bases and J lost 1, with 16 bases in between. The CDR3 is made up of 16 amino acids. The germline V gene has CDR1 SGHTA and CDR2 FQGNSA. Here the CDR3 DNA reads TGTGCCAGCACAGCGCCCACCTTGTTGAACACCGGGGAGCTGTTTTTT. Encoded protein: CASTAPTLLNTGELFF.

The chain recombines TRBV7-8 with TRBJ2-1; the match to TRBD2 covers 10 bases. This CDR3 region has 18 residues. Per germline, CDR1 SGHVS and CDR2 FQNEAQ. After removal of 0 bases from V and 6 bases from J, the junction contained 11 bases not matched to a gene. CDR3: CASSLAPSGSYQSNEQFF. The CDR3 DNA reads as TGTGCCAGCAGCTTAGCGCCTAGCGGGAGCTACCAAAGCAATGAGCAGTTCTTC.

Points on this clone: The same CDR3 is also encoded by other DNA sequences in this sample. The V and J genes are TRBV7-9 and TRBJ2-7; a possible D gene is TRBD2 (5 bases). In germline, CDR1 is SEHNR, CDR2 FQNEAQ (reference sequence). Trimming took off 5 bases at V and 0 bases at J, with 11 bases between the two ends. This CDR3 region has 14 residues. CDR3 nucleotides: TGTGCCAGCAGCCTACCGGGGAGCTCCTACGAGCAGTACTTC. Its protein is CASSLPGSSYEQYF. The whole variable domain, filled in from reference TRBV7-9 and TRBJ2-7, reads DTGVSQNPRHKITKRGQNVTFRCDPISEHNRLYWYRQTLGQGPEFLTYFQNEAQLEKSRLLSDRFSAERPKGSFSTLEIQRTEQGDSAMYLCASSLPGSSYEQYFGPGTRLTVT.

The J gene is TRBJ2-6, the V gene TRBV9, with 9 bases identical to TRBD1. The CDR3 runs 17 residues. Looked up from germline, CDR1 is SGDLS and CDR2 is YYNGEE. V shed 3 bases and J 2 bases; nucleotides not matched to a gene: 6. The CDR3 region has the DNA TGTGCCAGCAGCGCGGACAGGGGCCTTCCTGGGGCCAACGTCCTGACTTTC. Amino acid sequence: CASSADRGLPGANVLTF.

The gene calls are TRBV6-5 and TRBJ1-1, with D hard to call. Germline V gene lookup returns CDR1 MNHEY and CDR2 SVGAGI. The CDR3 is 13 amino acids. The ends were cut back, 6 bases at V and 2 bases at J, with 10 bases in the middle. The CDR3 is CASRERANTEAFF. DNA for the CDR3: TGTGCCAGCAGGGAGAGGGCCAACACTGAAGCTTTCTTT.